This TCR beta chain stems from a study of shared clonotypes between healthy human individuals. Study conclusions and caveats: An effect of sequencing depth on clonotype sharing among donors was expected.

Comment on this clone: Its specificity is unknown.

Using immunoSEQ multiplex PCR, the repertoire was profiled, and TCRdb retains in-frame clones only, with some absent. Found here are about 2.3 million clones, approximately 93% of them singletons; the top ten hold about 0.39%. V lost 4 bases and J lost 3; bases outside the gene matches: 10. This CDR3 region has 16 residues. The V gene's germline CDR1 is SGHNT and CDR2 YYREEE (reference sequence). The rearrangement links TRBV5-4 to TRBJ1-2; 9 bases fit TRBD1. The specimen sequenced was naive CD4+ T cells from PBMCs. Subset described: CD45RA+ positively selected. The receptor's source is a man younger than 35 in good health. Some clones in this sample may be carry-over from other donors' samples. CDR3 nucleotide sequence: TGTGCCAGCAGCCCGGGACAGGGACTACCCGACTATGGCTACACCTTC. It codes for CASSPGQGLPDYGYTF.